One sample yielded the 8 T cell receptor beta chains listed below, sequenced in a study of blood T cell repertoires in COVID-19. The data were produced by immunoSEQ multiplex PCR, yet TCRdb's version contains in-frame clones alone and is incomplete. Of 200,000 or so clones in the sample, approximately 80% were seen once. The sequencing input was PBMCs or T cells enriched from blood (not recorded which). The receptors come from a middle-aged woman with acute COVID-19.

This clone turned up a few times. This chain connects TRBV5-8 to TRBJ1-2, with TRBD1 matching over 9 bases. The CDR3 consists of 15 residues. From germline, CDR1 is SGHTS and CDR2 YDEGEE. The J segment lost 6 bases and the V segment lost 4 bases, leaving 10 bases of the junction unmatched. The DNA for the CDR3 is TGTGCCAGCAGCATGCCGGGACAGGGAATCCATGGCTACACCTTC. Amino acids: CASSMPGQGIHGYTF.

The chain recombines TRBV9 with TRBJ1-2; D gene unclear. The length of the CDR3 is 15 residues. V lost 0 bases to trimming and J lost 0 bases, with 9 bases between them. CDR1 and CDR2 from the germline V gene are SGDLS and YYNGEE. CDR3 region: CASSVGGPANYGYTF. The CDR3 nucleotides are TGTGCCAGCAGCGTAGGCGGGCCTGCTAACTATGGCTACACCTTC.

The rearrangement uses TRBV2 and TRBJ1-5, with TRBD1 matching over 9 bases. This CDR3 spans 18 amino acids. Germline V lookup: CDR1 SNHLY, CDR2 FYNNEI. J lost 1 base, V lost 6 bases, and 13 bases had no gene match. In DNA form, the CDR3 reads TGTGCCAGCAGCTCCGGGACAGGGAATACCTTCAGCAATCAGCCCCAGCATTTT. This sequence encodes CASSSGTGNTFSNQPQHF.

The chain couples TRBV27 to TRBJ2-7, with D perhaps TRBD1 (5 bases). Trimming pared 5 bases from V and 3 bases from J, leaving 11 bases between. Germline CDR1 and CDR2: MNHEY and SMNVEV (reference sequence). This CDR3 comprises 13 residues. CDR3 in amino acids: CASSAGHRYEQYF. The DNA for the CDR3 is TGTGCCAGCAGTGCAGGACATCGCTACGAGCAGTACTTC.

The chain links TRBV24-1 to TRBJ2-1; D is perhaps TRBD2 (5 bases). CDR3 length: 16 amino acids. Between the trimmed V and J ends, which lost 3 bases and 0 bases, there was a span of 11 bases. Germline lookup yields CDR1 KGHDR and CDR2 SFDVKD. CDR3 bases: TGTGCCACCAGTGATCGAGGAGACTACTCCTACAATGAGCAGTTCTTC. This codes for CATSDRGDYSYNEQFF.

CDR3 nucleotide sequence: TGTGCCAGCAGGTACGCGGGAAACTATGGCTACACCTTC. Its translation is CASRYAGNYGYTF. The chain uses TRBV6-2 or TRBV6-3 and TRBJ1-2; D is unclear. This CDR3 is built from 13 residues. Germline V gene lookup returns CDR1 MNHEY and CDR2 SVGEGT. Deletions cut 6 bases from V and 2 bases from J, with 10 bases between.

This clone has just a few counts. This sequence joins TRBV9 and TRBJ1-5; 11 bases line up with TRBD1. The CDR3 has 17 amino acids. The ends lost 5 bases at V and 7 bases at J; junction bases unmatched: 14. Germline V gene lookup returns CDR1 SGDLS and CDR2 YYNGEE. The CDR3 sequence is CASSAGTGGRVGQPQHF. CDR3 sequence (DNA): TGTGCCAGCAGTGCCGGGACAGGGGGAAGGGTAGGACAGCCCCAGCATTTT.

This chain joins TRBV9 and TRBJ1-2; 8 bases align to TRBD1. Trimming took 0 bases from V and 8 from J; bases not matched to a gene: 6. The CDR3 totals 14 residues. Germline V gene sequence: CDR1 SGDLS, CDR2 YYNGEE. The CDR3 DNA reads as TGTGCCAGCAGCGTAGACCCCAGGGGGCGCGGCTACACCTTC. Amino acid sequence: CASSVDPRGRGYTF. Looking up the rest from reference TRBV9 and TRBJ1-2 gives the full variable domain: DSGVTQTPKHLITATGQRVTLRCSPRSGDLSVYWYQQSLDQGLQFLIQYYNGEERAKGNILERFSAQQFPDLHSELNLSSLELGDSALYFCASSVDPRGRGYTFGSGTRLTVV.